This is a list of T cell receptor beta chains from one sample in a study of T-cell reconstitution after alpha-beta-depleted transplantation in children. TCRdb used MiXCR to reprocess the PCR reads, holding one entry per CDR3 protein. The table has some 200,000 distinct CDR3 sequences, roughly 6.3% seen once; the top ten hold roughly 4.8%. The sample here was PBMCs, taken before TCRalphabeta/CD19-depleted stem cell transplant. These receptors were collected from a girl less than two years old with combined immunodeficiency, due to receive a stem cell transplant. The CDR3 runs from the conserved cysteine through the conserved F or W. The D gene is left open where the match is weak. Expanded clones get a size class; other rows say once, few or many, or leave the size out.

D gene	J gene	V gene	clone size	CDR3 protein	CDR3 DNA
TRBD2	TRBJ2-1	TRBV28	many	CASSLPTSGRAYNEQFF	TGTGCCAGCAGTTTGCCAACTAGCGGGAGAGCCTACAATGAGCAGTTCTTC
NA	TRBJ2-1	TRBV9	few	CASSPNPGSVAQLGFF	TGTGCCAGCAGCCCCAATCCAGGCTCGGTGGCCCAGTTGGGTTTCTTC
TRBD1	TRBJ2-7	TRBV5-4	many	CASSTGGEQYF	TGTGCCAGCAGCACAGGGGGAGAGCAGTACTTC
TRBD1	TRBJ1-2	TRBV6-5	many	CASSSTGGGYHGYTF	TGTGCCAGCAGCAGTACAGGGGGCGGATATCATGGCTACACCTTC
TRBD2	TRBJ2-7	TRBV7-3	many	CASSLLAGGYHEQYF	TGTGCCAGCAGCTTATTAGCGGGGGGTTACCACGAGCAGTACTTC
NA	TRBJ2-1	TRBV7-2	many	CASSLRVRTVNEQFF	TGTGCCAGCAGCTTAAGGGTGCGGACGGTCAATGAGCAGTTCTTC
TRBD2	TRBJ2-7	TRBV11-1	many	CASSFGLAVSYEQYF	TGTGCCAGCAGTTTTGGACTAGCGGTCTCCTACGAGCAGTACTTC
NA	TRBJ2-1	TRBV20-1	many	CSDRLVSNEQFF	TGCAGTGACCGACTAGTTTCGAATGAGCAGTTCTTC
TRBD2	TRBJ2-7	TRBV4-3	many	CASSSGASGSGEQYF	TGCGCCAGCAGCTCTGGGGCTAGCGGGAGCGGCGAGCAGTACTTC
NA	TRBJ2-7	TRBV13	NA	CASSFSERAYEQYF	TGTGCCAGCAGCTTCTCCGAGAGAGCCTACGAGCAGTACTTC
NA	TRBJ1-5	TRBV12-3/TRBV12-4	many	CASSLNSGNQPQHF	TGTGCCAGCAGTTTAAATTCAGGGAATCAGCCCCAGCATTTT
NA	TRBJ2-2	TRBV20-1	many	CSLDTNTGELFF	TGCAGTTTGGACACAAACACCGGGGAGCTGTTTTTT
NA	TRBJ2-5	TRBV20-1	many	CSASSWEALDAVSETQYF	TGCAGTGCTAGTTCCTGGGAAGCGTTAGACGCGGTCTCGGAGACCCAGTACTTC
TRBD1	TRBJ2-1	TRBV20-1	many	CSARAPLPQGARGSEQFF	TGCAGTGCTAGGGCCCCCCTTCCACAGGGGGCGCGGGGGTCTGAGCAGTTCTTC
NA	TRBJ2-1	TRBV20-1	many	CSASAFGEQFF	TGCAGTGCTAGTGCCTTCGGTGAGCAGTTCTTC
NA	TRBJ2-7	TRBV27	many	CASSLTTSYEQYF	TGTGCCAGCAGTCTAACGACCTCCTACGAGCAGTACTTC
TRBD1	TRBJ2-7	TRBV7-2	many	CASSLRTGSYEQYF	TGTGCCAGCAGCTTAAGGACAGGCTCCTACGAGCAGTACTTC
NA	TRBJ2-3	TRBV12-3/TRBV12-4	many	CASSFLADPRDTDTQYF	TGTGCCAGCAGTTTTTTGGCTGACCCGCGAGACACAGATACGCAGTATTTT
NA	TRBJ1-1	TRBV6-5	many	CASSYGGTDPEAFF	TGTGCCAGCAGTTACGGCGGGACGGATCCTGAAGCTTTCTTT
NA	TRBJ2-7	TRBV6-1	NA	CASMAGSGVYEQYF	TGTGCCAGCATGGCCGGGTCAGGAGTGTACGAGCAGTACTTC
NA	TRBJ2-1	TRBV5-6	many	CASSLGVGDPQFF	TGTGCCAGCAGCTTGGGGGTTGGGGACCCTCAGTTCTTC
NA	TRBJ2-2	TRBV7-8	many	CASSPGRAAGELFF	TGTGCCAGCAGCCCGGGGCGGGCAGCCGGGGAGCTGTTTTTT
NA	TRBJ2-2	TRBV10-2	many	CASSERGAYTGELFF	TGCGCCAGCAGTGAACGGGGGGCGTACACCGGGGAGCTGTTTTTT
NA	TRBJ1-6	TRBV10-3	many	CAISERNSPLHF	TGTGCCATCAGTGAGCGTAATTCACCCCTCCACTTT
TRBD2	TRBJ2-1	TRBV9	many	CASSGAGAGGYNEQFF	TGTGCCAGCAGCGGAGCCGGGGCGGGGGGGTATAATGAGCAGTTCTTC
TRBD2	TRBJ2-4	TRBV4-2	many	CASSQNSGPRGDIQYF	TGTGCCAGCAGCCAGAATTCAGGTCCCCGGGGGGACATTCAGTACTTC
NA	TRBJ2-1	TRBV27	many	CASSFVSGATYNEQFF	TGTGCCAGCAGTTTCGTCTCCGGGGCGACCTACAATGAGCAGTTCTTC
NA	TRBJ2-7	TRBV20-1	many	CSARDVASPYEQYF	TGCAGTGCTAGAGATGTGGCATCCCCCTACGAGCAGTACTTC
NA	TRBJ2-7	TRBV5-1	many	CASSLAGTAYEQYF	TGCGCCAGCAGCCTCGCCGGGACCGCCTACGAGCAGTACTTC
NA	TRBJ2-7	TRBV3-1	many	CASSQGPTRYEQYF	TGTGCCAGCAGCCAAGGGCCGACACGTTACGAGCAGTACTTC
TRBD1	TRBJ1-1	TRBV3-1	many	CASSLQGSGTEAFF	TGTGCCAGCAGCTTACAGGGGTCGGGAACTGAAGCTTTCTTT
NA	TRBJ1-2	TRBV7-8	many	CASSSDYGGYGYTF	TGTGCCAGCAGCTCTGACTACGGGGGGTATGGCTACACCTTC
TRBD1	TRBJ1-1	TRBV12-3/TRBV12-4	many	CASSPRGFGTEAFF	TGTGCCAGCAGTCCCAGGGGGTTCGGCACTGAAGCTTTCTTT
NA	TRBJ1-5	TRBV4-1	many	CASSQVAEPGNQPQHF	TGCGCCAGCAGCCAAGTGGCAGAACCGGGAAATCAGCCCCAGCATTTT
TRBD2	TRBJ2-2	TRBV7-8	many	CASSGVGLAGGRELFF	TGTGCCAGCAGCGGAGTTGGACTAGCGGGGGGGCGGGAGCTGTTTTTT
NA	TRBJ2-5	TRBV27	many	CASSFLAAQETQYF	TGTGCCAGCAGTTTCCTGGCAGCCCAAGAGACCCAGTACTTC
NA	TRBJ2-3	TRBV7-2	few	CASSFTVLPPSTDTQYF	TGTGCCAGCAGTTTCACGGTCCTCCCTCCTAGCACAGATACGCAGTATTTT
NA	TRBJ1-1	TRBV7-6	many	CASSFNGREAFF	TGTGCCAGCAGCTTCAACGGAAGGGAAGCTTTCTTT
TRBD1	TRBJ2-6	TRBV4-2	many	CASSHIGQGISGANVLTF	TGTGCCAGCAGCCACATCGGACAGGGGATCTCTGGGGCCAACGTCCTGACTTTC
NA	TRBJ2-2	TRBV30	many	CAWDRQGTGELFF	TGTGCCTGGGATCGTCAGGGCACCGGGGAGCTGTTTTTT
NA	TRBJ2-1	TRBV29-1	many	CSDDTGISYNEQFF	TGCAGCGACGACACAGGTATTTCCTACAATGAGCAGTTCTTC
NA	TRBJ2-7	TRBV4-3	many	CASSQDGGHRYF	TGCGCCAGCAGCCAAGATGGGGGACACAGGTACTTC
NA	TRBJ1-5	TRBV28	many	CASQTGRNSNQPQHF	TGTGCCAGCCAAACAGGGAGGAATAGCAATCAGCCTCAGCATTTT
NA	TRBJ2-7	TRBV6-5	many	CASSYSGGGILYEQYF	TGTGCCAGCAGTTACTCGGGGGGCGGGATACTCTACGAGCAGTACTTC
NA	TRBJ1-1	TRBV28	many	CASSYKQAITEAFF	TGTGCCAGCAGTTACAAACAGGCTATCACTGAAGCTTTCTTT